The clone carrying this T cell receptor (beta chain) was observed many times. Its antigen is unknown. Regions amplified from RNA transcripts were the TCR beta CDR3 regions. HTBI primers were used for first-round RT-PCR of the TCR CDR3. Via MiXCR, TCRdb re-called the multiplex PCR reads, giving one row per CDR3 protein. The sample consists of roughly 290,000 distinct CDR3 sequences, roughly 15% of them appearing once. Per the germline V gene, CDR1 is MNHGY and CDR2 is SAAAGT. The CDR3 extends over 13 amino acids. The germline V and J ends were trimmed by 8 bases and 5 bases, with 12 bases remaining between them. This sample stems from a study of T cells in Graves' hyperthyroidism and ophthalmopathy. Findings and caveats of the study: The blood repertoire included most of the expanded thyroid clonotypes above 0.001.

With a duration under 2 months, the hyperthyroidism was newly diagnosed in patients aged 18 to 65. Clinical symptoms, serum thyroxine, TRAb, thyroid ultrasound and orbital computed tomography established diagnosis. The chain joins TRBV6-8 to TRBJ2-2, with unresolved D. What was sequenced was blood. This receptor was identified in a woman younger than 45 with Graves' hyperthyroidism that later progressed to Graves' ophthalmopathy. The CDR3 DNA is TGTGCCAGCGTAGGGATAAAGACCGGGGAGCTGTTTTTT. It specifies CASVGIKTGELFF.